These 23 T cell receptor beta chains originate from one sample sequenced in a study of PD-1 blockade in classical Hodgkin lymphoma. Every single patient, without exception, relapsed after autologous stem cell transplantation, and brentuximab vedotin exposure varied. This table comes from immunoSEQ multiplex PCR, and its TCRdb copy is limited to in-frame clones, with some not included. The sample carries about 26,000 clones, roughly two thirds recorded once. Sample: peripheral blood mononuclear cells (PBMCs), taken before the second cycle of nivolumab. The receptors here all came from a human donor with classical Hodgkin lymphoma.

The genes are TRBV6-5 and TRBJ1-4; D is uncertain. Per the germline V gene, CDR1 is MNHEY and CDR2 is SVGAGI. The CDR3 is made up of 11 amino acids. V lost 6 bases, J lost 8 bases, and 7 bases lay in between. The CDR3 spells CASSQIEKLFF. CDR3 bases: TGTGCCAGCAGCCAAATCGAAAAACTGTTTTTT.

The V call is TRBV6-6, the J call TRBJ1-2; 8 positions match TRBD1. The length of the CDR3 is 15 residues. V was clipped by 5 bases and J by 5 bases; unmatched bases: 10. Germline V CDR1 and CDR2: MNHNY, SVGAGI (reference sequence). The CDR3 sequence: CASSQQGGPVYGYTF. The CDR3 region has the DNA TGTGCCAGCAGTCAACAGGGGGGTCCGGTGTATGGCTACACCTTC.

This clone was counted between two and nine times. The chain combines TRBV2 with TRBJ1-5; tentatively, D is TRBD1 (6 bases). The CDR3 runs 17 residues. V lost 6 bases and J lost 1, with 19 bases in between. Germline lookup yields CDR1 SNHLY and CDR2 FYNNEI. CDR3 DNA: TGTGCCAGCAGGCTGGGGGCTAGAGGTAAAAGCAATCAGCCCCAGCATTTT. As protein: CASRLGARGKSNQPQHF.

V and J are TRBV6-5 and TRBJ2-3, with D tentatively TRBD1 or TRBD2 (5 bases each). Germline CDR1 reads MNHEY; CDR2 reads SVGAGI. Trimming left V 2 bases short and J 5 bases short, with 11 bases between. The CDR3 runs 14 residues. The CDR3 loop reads CASSYGTERDTQYF. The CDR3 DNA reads TGTGCCAGCAGTTACGGGACGGAAAGAGATACGCAGTATTTT.

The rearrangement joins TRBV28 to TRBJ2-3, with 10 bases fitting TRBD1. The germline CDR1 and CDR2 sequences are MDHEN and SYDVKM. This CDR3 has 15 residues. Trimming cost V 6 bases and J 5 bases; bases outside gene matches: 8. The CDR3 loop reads CASRSPGQGIDTQYF. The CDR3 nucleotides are TGTGCCAGCAGGTCTCCGGGACAGGGGATAGATACGCAGTATTTT. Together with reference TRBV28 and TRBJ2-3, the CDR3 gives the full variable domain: DVKVTQSSRYLVKRTGEKVFLECVQDMDHENMFWYRQDPGLGLRLIYFSYDVKMKEKGDIPEGYSVSREKKERFSLILESASTNQTSMYLCASRSPGQGIDTQYFGPGTRLTVL.

This chain's CDR3 is CASSPLATGELFF. CDR3 DNA: TGTGCCAGCAGCCCACTAGCGACCGGGGAGCTGTTTTTT. The chain links TRBV5-4 to TRBJ2-2, with 7 nucleotides matching TRBD2. CDR1 and CDR2 (germline): SGHNT, YYREEE (reference sequence). V was pared by 4 bases and J by 5 bases, with 2 bases of the junction left unmatched. This CDR3 region has 13 residues.

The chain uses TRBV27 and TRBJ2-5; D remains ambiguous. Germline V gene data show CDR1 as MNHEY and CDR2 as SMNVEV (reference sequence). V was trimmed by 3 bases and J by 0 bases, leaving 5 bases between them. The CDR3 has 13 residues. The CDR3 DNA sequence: TGTGCCAGCAGTTTTAAGTACCAAGAGACCCAGTACTTC. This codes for CASSFKYQETQYF.

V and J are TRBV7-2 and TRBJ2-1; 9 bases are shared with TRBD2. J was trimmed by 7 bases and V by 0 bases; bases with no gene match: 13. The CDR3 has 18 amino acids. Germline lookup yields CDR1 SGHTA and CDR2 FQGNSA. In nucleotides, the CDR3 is TGTGCCAGCAGCTTAGCCTTCCGGGGATTAGCGGGAGTTAATGAGCAGTTCTTC. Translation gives CASSLAFRGLAGVNEQFF. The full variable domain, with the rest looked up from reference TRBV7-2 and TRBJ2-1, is GAGVSQSPSNKVTEKGKDVELRCDPISGHTALYWYRQSLGQGLEFLIYFQGNSAPDKSGLPSDRFSAERTGGSVSTLTIQRTQQEDSAVYLCASSLAFRGLAGVNEQFFGPGTRLTVL.

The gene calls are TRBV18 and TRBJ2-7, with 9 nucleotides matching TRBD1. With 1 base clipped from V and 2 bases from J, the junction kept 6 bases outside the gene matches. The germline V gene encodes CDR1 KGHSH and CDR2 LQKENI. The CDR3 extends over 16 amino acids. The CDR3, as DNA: TGTGCCAGCTCACCACTCGGGGACAGGGACCCCTACGAGCAGTACTTC. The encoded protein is CASSPLGDRDPYEQYF.

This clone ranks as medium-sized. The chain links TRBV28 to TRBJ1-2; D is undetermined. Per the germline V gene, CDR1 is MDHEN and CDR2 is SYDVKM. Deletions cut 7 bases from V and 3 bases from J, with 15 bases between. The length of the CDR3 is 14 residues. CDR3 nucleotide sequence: TGTGCCAGCACCGTCGGTCGGTCGGACTATGGCTACACCTTC. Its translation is CASTVGRSDYGYTF.

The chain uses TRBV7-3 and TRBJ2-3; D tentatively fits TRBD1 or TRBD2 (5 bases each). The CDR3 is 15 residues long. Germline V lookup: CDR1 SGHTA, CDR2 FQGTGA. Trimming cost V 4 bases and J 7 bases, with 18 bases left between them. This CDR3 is CASSWGMGEGYTQYF. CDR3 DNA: TGTGCCAGCAGCTGGGGCATGGGGGAAGGATATACGCAGTATTTT. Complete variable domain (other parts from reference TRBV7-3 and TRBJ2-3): GAGVSQTPSNKVTEKGKYVELRCDPISGHTALYWYRQSLGQGPEFLIYFQGTGAADDSGLPNDRFFAVRPEGSVSTLKIQRTERGDSAVYLCASSWGMGEGYTQYFGPGTRLTVL.

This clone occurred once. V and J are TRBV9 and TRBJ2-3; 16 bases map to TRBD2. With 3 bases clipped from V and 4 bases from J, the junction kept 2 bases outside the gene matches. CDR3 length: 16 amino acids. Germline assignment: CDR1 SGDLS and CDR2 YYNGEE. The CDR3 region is CASSAGTSGRADTQYF. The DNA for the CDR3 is TGTGCCAGCAGCGCAGGGACTAGCGGGAGGGCAGATACGCAGTATTTT.

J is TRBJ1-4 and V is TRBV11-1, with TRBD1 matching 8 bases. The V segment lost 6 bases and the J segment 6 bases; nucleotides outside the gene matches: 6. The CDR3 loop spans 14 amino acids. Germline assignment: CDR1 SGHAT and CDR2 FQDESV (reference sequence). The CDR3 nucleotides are TGTGCCAGCAGTTCGACAGGGGCAGATGAAAAACTGTTTTTT. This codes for CASSSTGADEKLFF.

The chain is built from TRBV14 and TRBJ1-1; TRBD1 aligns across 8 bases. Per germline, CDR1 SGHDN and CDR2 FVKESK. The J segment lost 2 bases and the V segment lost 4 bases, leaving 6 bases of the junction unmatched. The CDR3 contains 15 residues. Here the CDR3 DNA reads TGTGCCAGCAGCCCCCAGGGGGCCCTAAACACTGAAGCTTTCTTT. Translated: CASSPQGALNTEAFF. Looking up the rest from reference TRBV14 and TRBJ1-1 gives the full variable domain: EAGVTQFPSHSVIEKGQTVTLRCDPISGHDNLYWYRRVMGKEIKFLLHFVKESKQDESGMPNNRFLAERTGGTYSTLKVQPAELEDSGVYFCASSPQGALNTEAFFGQGTRLTVV.

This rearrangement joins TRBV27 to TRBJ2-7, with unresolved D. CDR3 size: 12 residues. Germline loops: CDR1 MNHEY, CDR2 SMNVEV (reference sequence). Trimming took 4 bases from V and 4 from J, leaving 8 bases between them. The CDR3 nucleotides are TGTGCCAGCAGTTCTGGGCTGTACGAGCAGTACTTC. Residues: CASSSGLYEQYF.

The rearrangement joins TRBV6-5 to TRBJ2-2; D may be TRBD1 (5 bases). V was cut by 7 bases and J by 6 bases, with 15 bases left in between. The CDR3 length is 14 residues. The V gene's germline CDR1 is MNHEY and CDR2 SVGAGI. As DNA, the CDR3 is TGTGCCAGCACCGAGACGACAGTCGCCGGGGAGCTGTTTTTT. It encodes CASTETTVAGELFF.

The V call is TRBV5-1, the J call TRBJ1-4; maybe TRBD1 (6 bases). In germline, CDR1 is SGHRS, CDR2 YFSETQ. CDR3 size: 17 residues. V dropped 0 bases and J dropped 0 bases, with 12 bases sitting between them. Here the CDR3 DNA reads TGCGCCAGCAGCTTGGATCTTGGGACATCAACTAATGAAAAACTGTTTTTT. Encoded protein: CASSLDLGTSTNEKLFF.

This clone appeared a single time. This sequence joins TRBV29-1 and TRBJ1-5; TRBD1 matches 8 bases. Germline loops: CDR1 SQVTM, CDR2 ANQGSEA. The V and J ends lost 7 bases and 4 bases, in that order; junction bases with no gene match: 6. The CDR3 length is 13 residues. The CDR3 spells CSARTGSNQPQHF. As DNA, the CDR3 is TGCAGCGCTAGGACAGGGTCGAATCAGCCCCAGCATTTT.

This chain's CDR3 is CASSLPSGGAPDTQYF. DNA for the CDR3: TGTGCCAGCAGCTTGCCGAGCGGGGGGGCGCCAGATACGCAGTATTTT. The gene calls are TRBV7-2 and TRBJ2-3; TRBD2 matches 10 bases. The J segment lost 4 bases and the V segment lost 3 bases, leaving 7 bases of the junction unmatched. This CDR3 has 16 amino acids. In germline, CDR1 is SGHTA, CDR2 FQGNSA.

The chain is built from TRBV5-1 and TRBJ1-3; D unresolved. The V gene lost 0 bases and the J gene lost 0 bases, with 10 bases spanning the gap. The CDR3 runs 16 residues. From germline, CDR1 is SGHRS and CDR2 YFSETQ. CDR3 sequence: CASSLAGVNSGNTIYF. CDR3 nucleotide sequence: TGCGCCAGCAGCTTGGCCGGAGTGAACTCTGGAAACACCATATATTTT.

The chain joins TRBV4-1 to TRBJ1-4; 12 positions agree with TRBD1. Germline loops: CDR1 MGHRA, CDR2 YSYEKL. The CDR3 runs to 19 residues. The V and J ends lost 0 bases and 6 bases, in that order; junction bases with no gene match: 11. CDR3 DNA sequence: TGCGCCAGCAGCCAAGACCCAACCGGGACAGGGGGCGGTGATGAAAAACTGTTTTTT. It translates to CASSQDPTGTGGGDEKLFF.

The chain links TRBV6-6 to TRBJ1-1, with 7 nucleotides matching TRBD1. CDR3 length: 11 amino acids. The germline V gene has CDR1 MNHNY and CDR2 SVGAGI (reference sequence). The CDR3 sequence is CATRGAAEAFF. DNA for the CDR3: TGTGCGACCAGGGGGGCAGCTGAAGCTTTCTTT.

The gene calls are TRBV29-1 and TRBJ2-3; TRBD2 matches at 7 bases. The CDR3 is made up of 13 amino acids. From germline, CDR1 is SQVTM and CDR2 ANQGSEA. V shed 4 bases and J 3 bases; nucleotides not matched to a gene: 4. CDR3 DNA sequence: TGCAGCGTTGGGGAGGGTAGGACAGATACGCAGTATTTT. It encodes CSVGEGRTDTQYF.